Each of the 8 T cell receptor beta chains below was sequenced from the same sample in a study of cytotoxic CD8 clonotypes in ibrutinib-treated CLL. Measured with immunoSEQ multiplex PCR; TCRdb has only the in-frame clones, and not every one. The sample includes tens of thousands of clones, over 55% of them seen just once. Sequencing was performed on PBMCs, taken at disease progression, from a patient treated with ibrutinib. All receptors come from a human donor with chronic lymphocytic leukemia.

The V gene is TRBV30, the J gene TRBJ1-1; weak D call: TRBD1 (5 bases). The CDR3 runs 14 residues. CDR1 and CDR2 from the germline V gene are GTSNPN and SVGIG (reference sequence). Trimming removed 3 bases at V and 5 bases at J, with 16 bases between. DNA for the CDR3: TGTGCCTGGAGGGGCCCCACGGGGGGGACTGAAGCTTTCTTT. This gives the protein CAWRGPTGGTEAFF.

The chain recombines TRBV6-6 with TRBJ1-2; D is unresolved. Trimming stripped 8 bases from V and 7 bases from J, with 11 bases between. From germline, CDR1 is MNHNY and CDR2 SVGAGI (reference sequence). The CDR3 is 11 amino acids. In nucleotides, the CDR3 is TGTGCCAGCCAACTTAGCGGTGGCTACACCTTC. As protein: CASQLSGGYTF.

The V gene is TRBV25-1, the J gene TRBJ1-6; D uncertain. Per germline, CDR1 MGHDK and CDR2 SYGVNS. V shed 6 bases and J shed 4 bases, with 7 bases lying between them. The CDR3 length is 13 residues. This CDR3 is CASRRDYNSPLHF. CDR3 DNA: TGTGCCAGCAGGCGGGATTATAATTCACCCCTCCACTTT.

The gene calls are TRBV6-1 and TRBJ2-2; D may correspond to TRBD1 or TRBD2 (6 bases each). The V end was cut by 7 bases, the J end by 6 bases, with 9 bases between. The CDR3 spans 12 residues. CDR1 is MNHNS and CDR2 is SASEGT in the germline V gene. CDR3 coding DNA: TGTGCCAGCAATCGGGGGCCCGGGGAGCTGTTTTTT. It translates to CASNRGPGELFF.

J is TRBJ1-1 and V is TRBV5-6, with D tentatively TRBD1 (5 bases). The CDR3 extends over 15 amino acids. The germline CDR1 and CDR2 sequences are SGHDT and YYEEEE. Trimming left V 4 bases short and J 1 base short, with 14 bases between. The CDR3 region has the DNA TGTGCCAGCAGCATGATGGGGGTTACGAACACTGAAGCTTTCTTT. Its translation: CASSMMGVTNTEAFF. The variable domain in full, with the rest retrieved from reference TRBV5-6 and TRBJ1-1, is DAGVTQSPTHLIKTRGQQVTLRCSPKSGHDTVSWYQQALGQGPQFIFQYYEEEERQRGNFPDRFSGHQFPNYSSELNVNALLLGDSALYLCASSMMGVTNTEAFFGQGTRLTVV.

A single count supports this clone. This chain joins TRBV11-2 and TRBJ1-4, with no clear D. Trimming took off 4 bases at V and 7 bases at J, with 16 bases between the two ends. The germline V gene encodes CDR1 SGHAT and CDR2 FQNNGV. This CDR3 spans 15 amino acids. The CDR3 loop is CASSSQGFRSEKLFF. The CDR3 nucleotides are TGTGCCAGCAGCTCCCAAGGGTTTCGGTCTGAAAAACTGTTTTTT.

In its sample, this clone was seen once. The V gene is TRBV6-1, the J gene TRBJ2-2; D perhaps matches TRBD1 (6 bases). Germline values: CDR1 MNHNS, CDR2 SASEGT. V was trimmed by 6 bases and J by 5 bases, leaving 10 bases between them. The CDR3 loop spans 13 amino acids. DNA for the CDR3: TGTGCCAGCAGAACGCAGGGGACCGGGGAGCTGTTTTTT. Residues: CASRTQGTGELFF.

This clone was detected only once. V is TRBV5-6 and J is TRBJ2-5, with D unresolved. Trimming took off 4 bases at V and 5 bases at J, with 15 bases between the two ends. Germline V lookup: CDR1 SGHDT, CDR2 YYEEEE. CDR3 size: 14 residues. CDR3 region: CASSRNPIGETQYF. The DNA for the CDR3 is TGTGCCAGCAGCCGAAACCCAATAGGGGAGACCCAGTACTTC. Together with reference TRBV5-6 and TRBJ2-5, the CDR3 gives the full variable domain: DAGVTQSPTHLIKTRGQQVTLRCSPKSGHDTVSWYQQALGQGPQFIFQYYEEEERQRGNFPDRFSGHQFPNYSSELNVNALLLGDSALYLCASSRNPIGETQYFGPGTRLLVL.